This record covers a single T cell receptor (beta chain). The germline CDR1 and CDR2 sequences are SNHLY and FYNNEI. The CDR3 is 8 amino acids. This sample was included in a study of T cell changes during pregnancy in multiple sclerosis. This table comes from immunoSEQ multiplex PCR, and its TCRdb copy is limited to in-frame clones, with some not included. There are around 57,000 clones in the sample; 90% occur only once, and about 5.8% lies in the top ten. This specimen was peripheral blood, taken in the third trimester of pregnancy. The chain employs TRBV2 and TRBJ2-1; 8 nucleotides align to TRBD2. This TCR was sampled from a female donor in good health, enrolled as a control in a pregnancy study. CDR3 nucleotide sequence: TGTGGCGGGCGGGAGGAGTTCTTC. Translation: CGGREEFF.